This is a list of T cell receptor beta chains from one sample in a study of shared clonotypes between healthy human individuals. Here immunoSEQ multiplex PCR was the method, and the copy in TCRdb shows in-frame clones only, minus some. The sample lists more than 1.2 million clones; less than 99% were seen once. Specimen: naive CD4+ T cells sorted from blood. The receptors here all came from a man aged 30 to 45 in good health. The CDR3 runs from the conserved cysteine through the conserved F or W. Fields, in order: V gene, clone size, J gene, D gene, CDR3 DNA, CDR3 protein. D genes are given only for firm matches. Clone size is given for some rows only: seen once, a few or many times, or a class if the clone is expanded.

TRBV28	.	TRBJ2-5	.	TGTGCCAGCAGTTTTGGCCCCAGCAGGTCGGGAGAGACCCAGTACTTC	CASSFGPSRSGETQYF
TRBV7-8	once	TRBJ1-1	.	TGTGCCAGCAGCTCGACATTGGGGAGAGACACTGAAGCTTTCTTT	CASSSTLGRDTEAFF
TRBV10-1	.	TRBJ2-7	TRBD1	TGCGCCAGCAGACCTACAGGGGCCGGCGAGCAGTACTTC	CASRPTGAGEQYF
TRBV20-1	.	TRBJ2-5	.	TGCAGTGCTGAAGCGTCGGAGACCCAGTACTTC	CSAEASETQYF
TRBV2	.	TRBJ2-1	.	TGTGCCAGCAGCGAGGGGTGGGCCAATGAGCAGTTCTTC	CASSEGWANEQFF
TRBV11-2	.	TRBJ2-6	.	TGTGCCAGCAGCTTACGGGGAGCCTCTGGGGCCAACGTCCTGACTTTC	CASSLRGASGANVLTF
TRBV18	.	TRBJ2-1	.	TGTGCCAGCTCACCACAGACTAGTCTGCATGAGCAGTTCTTC	CASSPQTSLHEQFF
TRBV7-2	.	TRBJ1-5	.	TGTGCCAGCAGCTTGGGGACACCTGGCAATCAGCCCCAGCATTTT	CASSLGTPGNQPQHF
TRBV5-4	.	TRBJ1-1	.	TGTGCCAGCAGCTTGGGGCGTCATGAGGAAGCTTTCTTT	CASSLGRHEEAFF
TRBV10-2	.	TRBJ1-2	TRBD1	TGCGCCAGCAGTGAGTCAGTGGGACAGTCCTTATTC	CASSESVGQSLF
TRBV6-1	.	TRBJ2-7	.	TGTGCCAGCAGAGAACATACAGGGGAGCAGTACTTC	CASREHTGEQYF
TRBV2	once	TRBJ2-1	.	TGTGCCAGCAGTGATGGGCACTACAATGAGCAGTTCTTC	CASSDGHYNEQFF
TRBV15	.	TRBJ2-5	.	TGTGCCACCAGCAGAGTTTACCGAGAGACCCAGTACTTC	CATSRVYRETQYF
TRBV19	.	TRBJ1-3	TRBD1	TGTGCCAGCAAACCGGGACAGGGTGGAAACACCATATATTTT	CASKPGQGGNTIYF
TRBV11-2	.	TRBJ2-2	.	TGTGCCAGCAGCGTCCAAACGGGACGGGGAGGTACCGGGGAGCTGTTTTTT	CASSVQTGRGGTGELFF
TRBV7-9	.	TRBJ2-7	TRBD1	TGTGCCAGCAGCCGCCGGAACAGGGGAAACTACGAGCAGTACTTC	CASSRRNRGNYEQYF
TRBV7-2	.	TRBJ1-1	.	TGTGCCAGCACCCTTAGTATGACTCTCTGGAACACTGAAGCTTTCTTT	CASTLSMTLWNTEAFF
TRBV9	.	TRBJ2-7	TRBD2	TGTGCCAGCAGCGCGGGGACTAGCGGGAGATACTACGAGCAGTACTTC	CASSAGTSGRYYEQYF
TRBV25-1	.	TRBJ2-5	.	TGTGCCAGCAAGAGGGCGGGGTCCCAAGAGACCCAGTACTTC	CASKRAGSQETQYF
TRBV18	.	TRBJ1-1	.	TGTGCCAGCTCACCAGGGGGCGCCGACACTGAAGCTTTCTTT	CASSPGGADTEAFF
TRBV18	.	TRBJ2-7	.	TGTGCCAGCTCACCACCGTATTTTGCGGCAGGGAGCTACGAGCAGTACTTC	CASSPPYFAAGSYEQYF
TRBV19	.	TRBJ1-2	TRBD1	TGTGCCAGTAGTCTGGGACAGGGATACTATGGCTACACCTTC	CASSLGQGYYGYTF
TRBV27	.	TRBJ2-4	.	TGTGCCAGCAGTTGGGGCAGAGGGGAAAACATTCAGTACTTC	CASSWGRGENIQYF
TRBV5-1	.	TRBJ2-3	TRBD2	TGCGCCAGCAGCTCCCAAACACTAGCGGGACGCACAGATACGCAGTATTTT	CASSSQTLAGRTDTQYF
TRBV6-6	.	TRBJ2-3	.	TGTGCCAGCAGTTACTCCAGGGCCGACCACACAGATACGCAGTATTTT	CASSYSRADHTDTQYF
TRBV4-1	once	TRBJ1-5	.	TGCGCCAGCAGCCAAAGCCCACCTGACAGGAGGACCAATCAGCCCCAGCATTTT	CASSQSPPDRRTNQPQHF
TRBV5-4	.	TRBJ2-7	.	TGTGCCAGCAGCACGACCCCTAGGTATGAGCAGTACTTC	CASSTTPRYEQYF
TRBV27	.	TRBJ2-7	.	TGTGCCAGCAGTTCTGGGACTTGGGCCAGGAGTCACTACGAGCAGTACTTC	CASSSGTWARSHYEQYF
TRBV29-1	.	TRBJ2-1	TRBD2	TGCAGCGTTGAAGGACTAGCGGGAGGGGGTTCCTACAATGAGCAGTTCTTC	CSVEGLAGGGSYNEQFF
TRBV27	.	TRBJ1-5	.	TGTGCCAGCAGTTTACAGGGGCTCGGTCAGCCCCAGCATTTT	CASSLQGLGQPQHF